One T cell receptor (beta chain) is described in this entry. The antigen is not known. The data were produced by immunoSEQ multiplex PCR, yet TCRdb's version contains in-frame clones alone and is incomplete. The sample contains 67,000 or so clones, 80% to 90% of which appear only once. The data stem from a study of OX40 agonist ivuxolimab in advanced cancers. Study summary: The study enrolled dose-escalation patients with hepatocellular carcinoma, melanoma, renal cell or head and neck cancer.

V gave up 7 bases and J gave up 0 bases, with 9 bases separating them. The germline V gene encodes CDR1 SNHLY and CDR2 FYNNEI. The CDR3 length is 14 residues. Whole-study findings and limits: Among patients with partial responses at 0.1-3.0 mg/kg, clonal expansion was among the lowest. At 0.1 to 3.0 mg/kg and by week 6, CD4+ and CD8+ T cells in the blood had expanded clonally. Low normalized clonal expansion also occurred in some nonresponding patients.

The chain couples TRBV2 to TRBJ2-2; D not certain. The sequencing used CD4+ or CD8+ T cells sorted from blood, collected in a trial of the OX40 agonist ivuxolimab. The TCR comes from an adult with an advanced solid tumor such as melanoma, head and neck, liver or kidney cancer. The CDR3 is CASILESNTGELFF. The CDR3 coding sequence is TGTGCCAGCATATTAGAGTCGAACACCGGGGAGCTGTTTTTT.